Listed below are T cell receptor beta chains from one sample, sequenced in a study of blood T cell repertoires in COVID-19. Data came from immunoSEQ multiplex PCR; TCRdb stores just in-frame clones and leaves some out. The sample has about 260,000 clones; 85% to 90% are singletons. Input material: PBMCs or T cells enriched from blood (not recorded which). These receptors all stem from a woman under 30 who had recovered from COVID-19. CDR3s include the opening cysteine and the closing phenylalanine or tryptophan. The order of the fields is V gene, J gene, CDR3 protein.

V: TRBV29-1
J: TRBJ2-3
CDR3: CSVASVSTDTQYF

V: TRBV7-3
J: TRBJ2-7
CDR3: CASSSGIGGYYEQYF

V: TRBV7-8
J: TRBJ1-2
CDR3: CASSPGRGSPGYTF

V: TRBV15
J: TRBJ2-1
CDR3: CATSRDREGGHNEQFF

V: TRBV28
J: TRBJ2-7
CDR3: CASSATPVSYEQYF

V: TRBV2
J: TRBJ2-5
CDR3: CASSDGRVETQYF

V: TRBV5-4
J: TRBJ2-1
CDR3: CASSFAGDNEQFF

V: TRBV30
J: TRBJ2-1
CDR3: CAWSRLAGGPGEQFF

V: TRBV6-2/TRBV6-3
J: TRBJ2-6
CDR3: CASSTGGSGANVLTF

V: TRBV3-1/TRBV3-2
J: TRBJ1-1
CDR3: CASSQDRDTEAFF

V: TRBV5-1
J: TRBJ2-7
CDR3: CASSPEGSRARSYEQYF

V: TRBV2
J: TRBJ2-7
CDR3: CASRTGHLAYEQYF

V: TRBV7-8
J: TRBJ2-7
CDR3: CASSPGQGTYEQYF

V: TRBV27
J: TRBJ2-5
CDR3: CASSPLQARETQYF

V: TRBV4-1
J: TRBJ1-6
CDR3: CASSQEGARSNSPLHF

V: TRBV15
J: TRBJ2-7
CDR3: CATSSERTGASYEQYF

V: TRBV5-5
J: TRBJ1-2
CDR3: CASSLGGQNSYYGYTF

V: TRBV19
J: TRBJ2-1
CDR3: CASSISGGLAYNEQFF

V: TRBV29-1
J: TRBJ2-5
CDR3: CSVESSGGGETQYF

V: TRBV3-1/TRBV3-2
J: TRBJ2-3
CDR3: CASSPSGGTDTQYF

V: TRBV10-1
J: TRBJ2-3
CDR3: CASSRTRMPDTQYF

V: TRBV18
J: TRBJ1-3
CDR3: CASSTGQVANTIYF

V: TRBV5-4
J: TRBJ1-3
CDR3: CASSLAGVGPGNTIYF

V: TRBV7-8
J: TRBJ2-2
CDR3: CASSFGAGTVYTGELFF

V: TRBV4-1
J: TRBJ2-6
CDR3: CASSQVQRGGSGANVLTF

V: TRBV27
J: TRBJ1-1
CDR3: CASSLQGLISEAFF

V: TRBV15
J: TRBJ1-5
CDR3: CATRPTGAHNQPQHF

V: TRBV7-8
J: TRBJ1-6
CDR3: CASSLQENYNSPLHF

V: TRBV7-9
J: TRBJ1-2
CDR3: CASSSGTAKGYTF

V: TRBV11-2
J: TRBJ2-7
CDR3: CASKKQGAGEQYF

V: TRBV15
J: TRBJ2-7
CDR3: CATSSGTGGPYEQYF

V: TRBV5-1
J: TRBJ1-1
CDR3: CASSPALDRPRGFF

V: TRBV5-1
J: TRBJ1-5
CDR3: CASSLAGGGNQPQHF

V: TRBV6-2/TRBV6-3
J: TRBJ2-1
CDR3: CASSYSPSSGGNNEQFF

V: TRBV7-9
J: TRBJ1-2
CDR3: CASSLQGAQNYGYTF

V: TRBV27
J: TRBJ1-5
CDR3: CASSSGTGGGQPQHF

V: TRBV20-1
J: TRBJ1-2
CDR3: CSAQRFYGYTF

V: TRBV19
J: TRBJ2-1
CDR3: CASSIAGGGVNEQFF

V: TRBV6-5
J: TRBJ2-3
CDR3: CASRDREFSDTQYF

V: TRBV5-1
J: TRBJ1-6
CDR3: CASSPGQGSSPLHF